The sequence of this T cell receptor (beta chain) was determined in a study of blood T cell repertoires in COVID-19. Study-wide context: COVID-19 samples from acute and convalescent phases originated in the United States, Italy and Spain. The analysed material was cDNA or gDNA that came from T cells, B-cell-depleted T cells, or PBMCs.

Original processing notes: Reference gene primer amplification gave nucleated cell count estimates. Assay: immunoSEQ multiplex PCR; the TCRdb copy retains only in-frame clones and omits some. The DNA gave D and trimming, while V, J and clone size come from that table. The data contain some 190,000 clones, less than 90% of them seen just once; the ten biggest clones take up about 20%. The V gene's germline CDR1 is SGHRS and CDR2 YFSETQ. CDR3 length: 15 residues. Trimming took 7 bases from V and 7 from J, leaving 20 bases between them. The chain employs TRBV5-1 and TRBJ2-2, with TRBD1 as a possible D gene (5 bases). The TCR originated in a human donor in a cohort sampled during active COVID-19. The sample consisted of peripheral blood. CDR3 protein: CASGVEGVVGGELFF. The CDR3 DNA is TGCGCCAGCGGAGTAGAAGGGGTGGTCGGCGGGGAGCTGTTTTTT.